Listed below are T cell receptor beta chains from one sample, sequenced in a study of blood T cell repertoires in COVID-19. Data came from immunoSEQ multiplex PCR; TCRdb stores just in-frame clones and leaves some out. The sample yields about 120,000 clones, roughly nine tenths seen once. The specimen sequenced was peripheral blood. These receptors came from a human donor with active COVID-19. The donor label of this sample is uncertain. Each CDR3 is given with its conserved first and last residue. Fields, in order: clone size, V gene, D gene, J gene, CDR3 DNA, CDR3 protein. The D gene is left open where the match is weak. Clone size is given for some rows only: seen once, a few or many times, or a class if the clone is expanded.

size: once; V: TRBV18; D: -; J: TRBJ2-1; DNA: TGTGCCAGCTCGCCAGGGGAGGAGCAGTTCTTC; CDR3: CASSPGEEQFF
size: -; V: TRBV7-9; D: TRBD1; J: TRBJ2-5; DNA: TGTGCCAGCAGCTCCACCGGGACAGGGGAATCGGAGACCCAGTACTTC; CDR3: CASSSTGTGESETQYF
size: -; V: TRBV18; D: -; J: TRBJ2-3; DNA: TGTGCCAGCTCACCAGAAGACTTCCAGCTTCGCGCAGATACGCAGTATTTT; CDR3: CASSPEDFQLRADTQYF
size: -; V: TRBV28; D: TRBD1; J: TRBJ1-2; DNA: TGTGCCAGCAGTTTACTGCCACCGGGACAGGCCAATGGCTACACCTTC; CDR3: CASSLLPPGQANGYTF
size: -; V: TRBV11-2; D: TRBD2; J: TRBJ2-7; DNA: TGTGCCAGCAGCTTAGACCCGCGGGGGTCCTACGAGCAGTACTTC; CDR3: CASSLDPRGSYEQYF
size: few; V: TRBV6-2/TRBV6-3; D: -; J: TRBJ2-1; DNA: TGTGCCAGCAGCCGACCCGGGACTGGGGCCTACAATGAGCAGTTCTTC; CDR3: CASSRPGTGAYNEQFF
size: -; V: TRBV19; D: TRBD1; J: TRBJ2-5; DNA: TGTGCCAGTATGGACAGGGGAGAGACCCAGTACTTC; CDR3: CASMDRGETQYF
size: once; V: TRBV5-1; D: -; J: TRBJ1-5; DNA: TGCGCCAGCAGCGTCCAGGGTGGCAATCAGCCCCAGCATTTT; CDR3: CASSVQGGNQPQHF
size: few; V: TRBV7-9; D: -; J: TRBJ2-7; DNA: TGTGCCAGCAGCCTGGTACGGGGGGCCGGTGAGCAGTACTTC; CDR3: CASSLVRGAGEQYF
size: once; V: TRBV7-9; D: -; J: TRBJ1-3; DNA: TGTGCCAGCAGCCAAACAGGGTCCTCTGGAAACACCATATATTTT; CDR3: CASSQTGSSGNTIYF
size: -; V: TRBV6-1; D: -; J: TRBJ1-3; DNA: TGTGCCAGCAGTGAACTAAGGACAGTAAACACCATATATTTT; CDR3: CASSELRTVNTIYF
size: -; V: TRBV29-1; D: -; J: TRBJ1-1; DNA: TGCAGCGTTGACTACAGGGATTTGGCTTTCTTT; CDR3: CSVDYRDLAFF
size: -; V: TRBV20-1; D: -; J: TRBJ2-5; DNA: TGCAGTGCTAGAGTCCGGGAGACCCAGTACTTC; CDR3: CSARVRETQYF
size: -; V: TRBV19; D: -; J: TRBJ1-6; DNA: TGTGCCAGTAGCCCGGTGTCTACAGGGAATTCACCCCTCCACTTT; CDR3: CASSPVSTGNSPLHF
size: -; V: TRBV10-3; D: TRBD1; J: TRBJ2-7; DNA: TGTGCCACCAGCGGACAGGGATACTACGAGCAGTACTTC; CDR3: CATSGQGYYEQYF
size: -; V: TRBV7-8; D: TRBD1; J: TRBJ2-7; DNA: TGTGCCAGCAGCTCTATGGGGACAGGGGCCGACGAGCAGTACTTC; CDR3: CASSSMGTGADEQYF
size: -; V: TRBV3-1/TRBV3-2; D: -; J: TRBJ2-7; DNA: TGTGCCAGCAGCCAAGATAGAGGGTCCCGAAACTACTCCTACGAGCAGTACTTC; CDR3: CASSQDRGSRNYSYEQYF
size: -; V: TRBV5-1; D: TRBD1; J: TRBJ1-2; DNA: TGCGCCAGCAGCTTTTTAGACAGGGCCTATGGCTACACCTTC; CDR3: CASSFLDRAYGYTF
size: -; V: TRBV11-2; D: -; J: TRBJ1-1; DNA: TGTGCCAGCAGCTTAGAATTCATGAACACTGAAGCTTTCTTT; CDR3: CASSLEFMNTEAFF
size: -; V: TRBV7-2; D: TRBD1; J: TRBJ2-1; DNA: TGTGCCAGCAGCTTAGATATCGGACAGGGAAGCAATGAGCAGTTCTTC; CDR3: CASSLDIGQGSNEQFF
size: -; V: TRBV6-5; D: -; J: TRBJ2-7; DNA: TGTGCCAGCAAGGGCGGAGGGCCCTACGAGCAGTACTTC; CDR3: CASKGGGPYEQYF
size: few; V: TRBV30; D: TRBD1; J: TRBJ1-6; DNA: TGTGCCTGGAGTGAGGGACAGGGTAATTCACCCCTCCACTTT; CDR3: CAWSEGQGNSPLHF
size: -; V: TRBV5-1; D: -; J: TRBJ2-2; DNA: TGCGCCAGCAGCTTGGCCGGTGTTTCCGGGGAGCTGTTTTTT; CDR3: CASSLAGVSGELFF
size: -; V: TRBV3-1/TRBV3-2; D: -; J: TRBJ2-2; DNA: TGTGCCAGCAGCCAAGGGAGGAGGGGACCTACCGGGGAGCTGTTTTTT; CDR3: CASSQGRRGPTGELFF
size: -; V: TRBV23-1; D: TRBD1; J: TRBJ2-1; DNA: TGCGCCAGCAGTCTATGTGGTACCGGACAGGACGTTAAAGGCCACAATGAGCAGTTCTTC; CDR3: CASSLCGTGQDVKGHNEQFF
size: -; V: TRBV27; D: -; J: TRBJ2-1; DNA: TGTGCCAGCGGGAGCTGGGGTTTCAATGAGCAGTTCTTC; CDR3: CASGSWGFNEQFF